The present TCR beta chain was sequenced within a study of T cells in Graves' hyperthyroidism and ophthalmopathy. Study results and caveats: Blood held most thyroid clonotypes expanded above 0.001 frequency.

RNA transcripts were the template for amplifying TCR beta CDR3 regions. The HTBI primer set served for first-round RT-PCR of the TCR CDR3. Each CDR3 protein is one row after TCRdb ran MiXCR on the multiplex PCR reads. This table has 450,000 to 650,000 distinct CDR3 sequences, roughly 20% appearing once. This clonotype was counted at least ten times. Antigen: not known. The study defined stable Graves' hyperthyroidism as no ophthalmopathy progression within 18 months. Germline V gene data show CDR1 as GTSNPN and CDR2 as SVGIG (reference sequence). Trimming took off 0 bases at V and 5 bases at J, with 8 bases between the two ends. The CDR3 is 13 amino acids.

Sequenced input: blood. This sequence originates from a man aged 18 to 35 with Graves' hyperthyroidism. This sequence joins TRBV30 and TRBJ1-5, with D possibly TRBD1 on 5 matching bases. In nucleotides, the CDR3 is TGTGCCTGGAGTGTGGGGCAACATCAGCCCCAGCATTTT. As protein: CAWSVGQHQPQHF.